These T cell receptor beta chains were read from a single sample in a study of regulatory T cells in long-lasting Graves disease. One entry per CDR3 protein results from TCRdb running MiXCR on the multiplex PCR reads. Of around 420,000 distinct CDR3 sequences in the sample, 14% to 15% were seen once. The same data also contributed to another study, on T cells in Graves' hyperthyroidism and ophthalmopathy.

Sequences were derived from peripheral blood mononuclear cells (PBMCs), sampled at new diagnosis, from a patient treated with antithyroid drugs. The source of these receptors is a woman in her thirties or forties with Graves disease. The CDR3 runs from the conserved cysteine through the conserved F or W. A D gene is named only where the DNA matches it firmly. A row's size may be missing; if present it is once, few, many or a size class.

>TRBV5-6|TRBJ2-7|few|TRBD2
CASSLVAGGKHSYEQYF
TGTGCCAGCAGCTTAGTTGCGGGAGGGAAACACTCCTACGAGCAGTACTTC
>TRBV3-1|TRBJ1-1|NA|TRBD1
CASSQVGGQGDSEAFF
TGTGCCAGCAGCCAAGTCGGCGGACAGGGGGACTCTGAAGCTTTCTTT
>TRBV6-5|TRBJ1-2|many|NA
CASSYGERTNYGYTF
TGTGCCAGCAGTTACGGGGAACGAACTAACTATGGCTACACCTTC
>TRBV27|TRBJ2-1|many|NA
CASSFYRGDGVNEQFF
TGTGCCAGCAGTTTCTACAGAGGAGATGGGGTCAATGAGCAGTTCTTC
>TRBV28|TRBJ1-4|NA|NA
CASSFFRTEHSKEKLFF
TGTGCCAGCAGTTTTTTTCGGACAGAACATTCAAAGGAAAAACTGTTTTTT
>TRBV10-3|TRBJ1-5|many|TRBD1
CAIGGDRGFGNSNQPQHF
TGTGCCATCGGGGGCGACAGGGGCTTCGGGAATAGCAATCAGCCCCAGCATTTT
>TRBV20-1|TRBJ1-2|many|TRBD1
CSARTGGSGYTF
TGCAGTGCTAGGACAGGGGGCAGTGGCTACACCTTC
>TRBV10-2|TRBJ2-3|NA|TRBD2
CASSGTRGPNTQYF
TGCGCCAGCAGTGGGACTAGGGGCCCAAATACGCAGTATTTT
>TRBV29-1|TRBJ2-3|NA|NA
CSVRGGLVDTQYF
TGCAGCGTTCGTGGGGGACTGGTAGATACGCAGTATTTT
>TRBV19|TRBJ2-1|many|TRBD2
CASSIVSTSGRREKQFF
TGTGCCAGTAGTATAGTGTCGACTAGCGGGAGAAGGGAGAAGCAGTTCTTC
>TRBV30|TRBJ2-1|many|NA
CAWSEGSEQFF
TGTGCCTGGAGTGAGGGTAGTGAGCAGTTCTTC
>TRBV28|TRBJ2-2|many|NA
CASSRGSPGELFF
TGTGCCAGCAGTCGAGGTTCCCCCGGGGAGCTGTTTTTT
>TRBV2|TRBJ2-1|many|TRBD2
CATSGLAGDNEQFF
TGTGCCACTTCGGGACTAGCGGGCGACAATGAGCAGTTCTTC
>TRBV6-1|TRBJ1-6|few|TRBD1
CASSRQGWDSPLHF
TGTGCCAGCAGCAGACAGGGGTGGGATTCACCCCTCCACTTT
>TRBV10-2|TRBJ2-2|NA|TRBD2
CACGLAGVETGELFF
TGCGCCTGCGGACTAGCGGGAGTGGAGACCGGGGAGCTGTTTTTT
>TRBV6-1|TRBJ2-1|many|NA
CASSRESPTYNEQFF
TGTGCCAGCAGTCGGGAATCTCCAACCTACAATGAGCAGTTCTTC
>TRBV7-9|TRBJ2-1|many|NA
CASSSEVTNYNEQFF
TGTGCCAGCAGCTCGGAGGTCACCAACTACAATGAGCAGTTCTTC
>TRBV27|TRBJ2-3|many|TRBD2
CASISPAGVGDTQYF
TGTGCCAGCATCAGCCCAGCGGGAGTGGGGGATACGCAGTATTTT
>TRBV7-9|TRBJ2-1|few|TRBD1
CASSPHRDRVSPEQFF
TGTGCCAGCAGCCCGCACCGGGACAGGGTCTCCCCTGAGCAGTTCTTC
>TRBV9|TRBJ2-5|NA|NA
CASSTSGVSETQYF
TGTGCCAGCAGCACCTCCGGGGTCTCGGAGACCCAGTACTTC
>TRBV7-2|TRBJ2-1|NA|NA
CASSLAGRTILGGYNEQFF
TGTGCCAGCAGCTTAGCCGGGAGGACCATCTTAGGGGGCTACAATGAGCAGTTCTTC
>TRBV12-3/TRBV12-4|TRBJ1-5|NA|NA
CASSLETGTGQPQHF
TGTGCCAGCAGTTTAGAAACAGGGACCGGTCAGCCCCAGCATTTT
>TRBV10-1|TRBJ2-1|NA|TRBD2
CASSLGTNAYNEQFF
TGCGCCAGCAGTCTAGGGACTAACGCCTACAATGAGCAGTTCTTC
>TRBV12-3/TRBV12-4|TRBJ2-5|many|NA
CASSSVWETQYF
TGTGCCAGCAGCTCCGTGTGGGAGACCCAGTACTTC
>TRBV9|TRBJ1-6|many|TRBD1
CASSADRDSPLHF
TGTGCCAGCAGCGCGGACAGGGACTCACCCCTCCACTTT
>TRBV5-1|TRBJ2-5|many|NA
CASSPYPQETQYF
TGCGCCAGCAGCCCATACCCACAAGAGACCCAGTACTTC
>TRBV9|TRBJ2-7|few|NA
CASSSGGGASGYEQYF
TGTGCCAGCAGCTCCGGGGGAGGTGCGAGTGGCTACGAGCAGTACTTC
>TRBV12-3/TRBV12-4|TRBJ2-5|many|NA
CASSPSEPVRYF
TGTGCCAGCAGTCCCTCCGAACCGGTCCGGTACTTC
>TRBV30|TRBJ2-3|many|NA
CAWTYRDPTDTQYF
TGTGCCTGGACCTACAGGGATCCCACAGATACGCAGTATTTT
>TRBV19|TRBJ2-1|many|TRBD2
CASSTQTSGRVYEQFF
TGTGCCAGTAGTACCCAGACTAGCGGGAGGGTCTATGAGCAGTTCTTC
>TRBV28|TRBJ2-3|medium-sized|TRBD2
CASSPELAGGRDTQYF
TGTGCCAGCAGCCCCGAACTAGCGGGAGGTCGCGATACGCAGTATTTT
>TRBV2|TRBJ2-7|many|NA
CAGKTPDKAYEQYF
TGTGCCGGCAAAACCCCTGACAAAGCCTACGAGCAGTACTTC
>TRBV7-9|TRBJ1-1|few|NA
CASSLGRTLDTEAFF
TGTGCCAGCAGCTTAGGTCGAACTCTGGACACTGAAGCTTTCTTT
>TRBV30|TRBJ2-7|few|TRBD2
CAFQGTQSGGQYF
TGTGCCTTCCAGGGGACCCAAAGCGGGGGGCAGTACTTC
>TRBV28|TRBJ2-5|many|TRBD1
CASSFPRTGGQETQYF
TGTGCCAGCAGTTTCCCTCGGACAGGGGGCCAAGAGACCCAGTACTTC
>TRBV2|TRBJ2-7|many|TRBD2
CASSEALLGPGGNEQYF
TGTGCCAGCAGTGAAGCGCTTTTAGGGCCGGGGGGGAACGAGCAGTACTTC